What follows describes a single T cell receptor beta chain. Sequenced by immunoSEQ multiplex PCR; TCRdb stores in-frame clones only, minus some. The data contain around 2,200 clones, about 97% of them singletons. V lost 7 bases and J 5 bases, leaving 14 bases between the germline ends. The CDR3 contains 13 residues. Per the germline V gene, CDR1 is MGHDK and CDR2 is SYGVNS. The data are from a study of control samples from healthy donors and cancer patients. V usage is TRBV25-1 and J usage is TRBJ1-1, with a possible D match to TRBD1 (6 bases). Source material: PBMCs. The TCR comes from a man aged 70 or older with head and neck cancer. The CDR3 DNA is TGTGCCAGCAAACAGGGAGGAGGGACTGAAGCTTTCTTT. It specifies CASKQGGGTEAFF.